This T cell receptor beta chain derives from a study of blood T cells in healthy people across ages. A sample-barcoded 5' primer and a J-beta primer mix were used in a second PCR of roughly 7 to 12 cycles. TCRdb fed the 5' RACE reads into MiXCR, producing one record per CDR3 protein. The sample has 1.5 million or so distinct CDR3 sequences; around two fifths are singletons. The CDR3 loop spans 15 amino acids. The rearrangement links TRBV12-3 or TRBV12-4 to TRBJ2-4, with 8 bases fitting TRBD2. The J call is in doubt because the DNA end fits TRBJ2-7 better. Sequenced material: blood. This sequence originates from a woman aged 18-29 years in good health. CDR3 residues: CASSLAGGHSYEQYF. CDR3 bases: TGTGCCAGCAGTTTGGCGGGGGGCCACTCCTACGAGCAGTACTTC.